These T cell receptor beta chains were read from a single sample in a study of vaccination and CD4 T cells after COVID-19. MiXCR, run by TCRdb on the PCR reads, gives a single entry per CDR3 protein. The table lists tens of thousands of distinct CDR3 sequences, around two fifths of them singletons, with around an eighth in the top ten. These receptors have no identified antigens. The sample comprised CD4+ T cells from blood, cultured in vitro. The origin of the receptors is a human donor who had recovered from COVID-19. Each CDR3 is given with its conserved first and last residue. The D gene is left open where the match is weak. The listing skips clone size in some rows; elsewhere it reads once, few, many or a size class.

v_call: TRBV7-9
d_call: .
j_call: TRBJ1-2
clone_size: .
cdr3_aa: CASSSTRGLPNYGYTF
cdr3_nt: TGTGCCAGCAGCTCCACGCGGGGACTCCCCAACTATGGCTACACCTTC

v_call: TRBV6-4
d_call: .
j_call: TRBJ2-2
clone_size: .
cdr3_aa: CASSDGVTGELFF
cdr3_nt: TGTGCCAGCAGTGACGGGGTCACCGGGGAGCTGTTTTTT

v_call: TRBV20-1
d_call: .
j_call: TRBJ1-5
clone_size: .
cdr3_aa: CSAAGARNQPQHF
cdr3_nt: TGCAGTGCAGCGGGGGCTCGCAATCAGCCCCAGCATTTT

v_call: TRBV19
d_call: .
j_call: TRBJ2-7
clone_size: .
cdr3_aa: CASRPLGESSYEQYF
cdr3_nt: TGTGCCAGTAGACCTCTAGGGGAGAGCTCCTACGAGCAGTACTTC

v_call: TRBV7-9
d_call: TRBD1
j_call: TRBJ2-3
clone_size: few
cdr3_aa: CASSEGQPNTDTQYF
cdr3_nt: TGTGCCAGCAGCGAGGGACAGCCTAACACAGATACGCAGTATTTT

v_call: TRBV5-1
d_call: TRBD1
j_call: TRBJ1-2
clone_size: .
cdr3_aa: CASSLARTTGTGIYGYTF
cdr3_nt: TGCGCCAGCAGCTTGGCCAGAACCACCGGGACAGGGATCTATGGCTACACCTTC

v_call: TRBV2
d_call: TRBD1
j_call: TRBJ1-2
clone_size: .
cdr3_aa: CASSSQRGQGLGYTF
cdr3_nt: TGTGCCAGCAGCTCTCAGAGGGGACAGGGACTTGGCTACACCTTC

v_call: TRBV5-1
d_call: TRBD1
j_call: TRBJ1-1
clone_size: .
cdr3_aa: CASSAGQGWEKNTEAFF
cdr3_nt: TGCGCCAGCAGCGCCGGACAGGGATGGGAAAAAAACACTGAAGCTTTCTTT

v_call: TRBV6-4
d_call: .
j_call: TRBJ2-1
clone_size: few
cdr3_aa: CASSGGGPQFF
cdr3_nt: TGTGCCAGCAGTGGTGGAGGTCCGCAGTTCTTC

v_call: TRBV6-5
d_call: TRBD2
j_call: TRBJ2-7
clone_size: .
cdr3_aa: CASSFFSTSGRASEQYF
cdr3_nt: TGTGCCAGCAGTTTCTTTTCGACTAGCGGGAGGGCCAGCGAGCAGTACTTC

v_call: TRBV27
d_call: TRBD1
j_call: TRBJ2-7
clone_size: .
cdr3_aa: CASKRGTGGGSYEQYF
cdr3_nt: TGTGCCAGCAAAAGGGGAACAGGGGGCGGGTCCTACGAGCAGTACTTC

v_call: TRBV6-5
d_call: .
j_call: TRBJ2-3
clone_size: .
cdr3_aa: CASSLYQVRTDTQYF
cdr3_nt: TGTGCCAGCAGTTTATACCAAGTTCGCACAGATACGCAGTATTTT

v_call: TRBV10-3
d_call: .
j_call: TRBJ1-5
clone_size: few
cdr3_aa: CAIREQGNQPQHF
cdr3_nt: TGTGCCATCAGGGAACAGGGAAATCAGCCCCAGCATTTT

v_call: TRBV4-3
d_call: TRBD1
j_call: TRBJ1-4
clone_size: .
cdr3_aa: CASSTGQPAENEKLFF
cdr3_nt: TGCGCCAGCAGCACGGGACAGCCGGCAGAGAATGAAAAACTGTTTTTT

v_call: TRBV10-3
d_call: .
j_call: TRBJ1-5
clone_size: few
cdr3_aa: CAISVAGDYQPQHF
cdr3_nt: TGTGCCATCAGTGTCGCAGGGGACTATCAGCCCCAGCATTTT

v_call: TRBV19
d_call: TRBD1
j_call: TRBJ1-2
clone_size: few
cdr3_aa: CASRGTANYGYTF
cdr3_nt: TGTGCCAGTAGAGGGACAGCTAACTATGGCTACACCTTC

v_call: TRBV7-2
d_call: .
j_call: TRBJ2-6
clone_size: few
cdr3_aa: CASSSRGSGANVLTF
cdr3_nt: TGTGCCAGCAGCTCCCGGGGCTCTGGGGCCAACGTCCTGACTTTC

v_call: TRBV2
d_call: TRBD1
j_call: TRBJ1-2
clone_size: few
cdr3_aa: CASRAEGAGYGYTF
cdr3_nt: TGTGCCAGCCGAGCAGAGGGGGCTGGCTATGGCTACACCTTC

v_call: TRBV5-4
d_call: TRBD2
j_call: TRBJ2-7
clone_size: .
cdr3_aa: CASSLVPSGYYEQYF
cdr3_nt: TGTGCCAGCAGCTTGGTCCCTAGCGGATACTACGAGCAGTACTTC

v_call: TRBV20-1
d_call: .
j_call: TRBJ2-1
clone_size: .
cdr3_aa: CSARDGQYDEQFF
cdr3_nt: TGCAGTGCTAGAGATGGACAGTACGATGAGCAGTTCTTC

v_call: TRBV20-1
d_call: TRBD1
j_call: TRBJ1-1
clone_size: .
cdr3_aa: CSATHKQGLLERRAFF
cdr3_nt: TGCAGTGCTACCCACAAACAGGGGTTGTTAGAACGACGAGCTTTCTTT

v_call: TRBV27
d_call: TRBD1
j_call: TRBJ2-5
clone_size: few
cdr3_aa: CASRPFTAGGRETQYF
cdr3_nt: TGTGCCAGCAGACCTTTTACGGCAGGGGGTCGGGAGACCCAGTACTTC

v_call: TRBV6-1
d_call: TRBD1
j_call: TRBJ1-1
clone_size: .
cdr3_aa: CASRGGSYTEAFF
cdr3_nt: TGTGCCAGCAGAGGGGGCTCGTACACTGAAGCTTTCTTT

v_call: TRBV27
d_call: TRBD1
j_call: TRBJ2-7
clone_size: .
cdr3_aa: CASSLTGTGGSYEQYF
cdr3_nt: TGTGCCAGCAGTTTGACCGGGACAGGGGGCTCCTACGAGCAGTACTTC

v_call: TRBV7-9
d_call: TRBD2
j_call: TRBJ2-1
clone_size: few
cdr3_aa: CASSSRGTSRNEQFF
cdr3_nt: TGTGCCAGCAGCTCCCGAGGGACTAGCCGCAATGAGCAGTTCTTC

v_call: TRBV7-2
d_call: TRBD1
j_call: TRBJ1-6
clone_size: .
cdr3_aa: CASSFGTGENSPLHF
cdr3_nt: TGTGCCAGCAGCTTCGGGACAGGGGAAAATTCACCCCTCCACTTT

v_call: TRBV28
d_call: .
j_call: TRBJ1-5
clone_size: .
cdr3_aa: CASSPEVTSQHF
cdr3_nt: TGTGCCAGCAGCCCGGAGGTCACGTCCCAGCATTTT

v_call: TRBV15
d_call: .
j_call: TRBJ2-5
clone_size: .
cdr3_aa: CATSRDYSGEETQYF
cdr3_nt: TGTGCCACCAGCAGAGATTATTCCGGGGAGGAGACCCAGTACTTC

v_call: TRBV6-1
d_call: .
j_call: TRBJ2-1
clone_size: few
cdr3_aa: CASSEIFNEQFF
cdr3_nt: TGTGCCAGCAGTGAAATATTCAATGAGCAGTTCTTC

v_call: TRBV28
d_call: .
j_call: TRBJ1-2
clone_size: .
cdr3_aa: CASSPIPLGTRGGYTF
cdr3_nt: TGTGCCAGCAGTCCTATACCGCTCGGGACAAGAGGTGGCTACACCTTC

v_call: TRBV28
d_call: .
j_call: TRBJ1-2
clone_size: few
cdr3_aa: CASSFNSYGYTF
cdr3_nt: TGTGCCAGCAGTTTTAACAGCTATGGCTACACCTTC

v_call: TRBV14
d_call: .
j_call: TRBJ2-7
clone_size: .
cdr3_aa: CASSQVSRSSYEQYF
cdr3_nt: TGTGCCAGCAGCCAAGTGTCTCGGAGCTCCTACGAGCAGTACTTC

v_call: TRBV15
d_call: TRBD1
j_call: TRBJ1-2
clone_size: few
cdr3_aa: CATSRDRDSRLTNYGYTF
cdr3_nt: TGTGCCACCAGCAGAGATAGGGACAGTAGACTTACTAACTATGGCTACACCTTC

v_call: TRBV19
d_call: .
j_call: TRBJ1-2
clone_size: .
cdr3_aa: CASTTGQKYGYTF
cdr3_nt: TGTGCCAGTACGACCGGACAGAAATATGGCTACACCTTC

v_call: TRBV6-2/TRBV6-3
d_call: TRBD1
j_call: TRBJ1-4
clone_size: few
cdr3_aa: CASSYPGQGEKLFF
cdr3_nt: TGTGCCAGCAGTTACCCGGGACAGGGTGAAAAACTGTTTTTT

v_call: TRBV15
d_call: TRBD2
j_call: TRBJ2-5
clone_size: few
cdr3_aa: CATSRGVRSGGNQETQYF
cdr3_nt: TGTGCCACCAGCAGAGGCGTTAGAAGCGGGGGTAATCAAGAGACCCAGTACTTC

v_call: TRBV20-1
d_call: .
j_call: TRBJ1-2
clone_size: .
cdr3_aa: CSARVGEIDGYTF
cdr3_nt: TGCAGTGCTAGAGTCGGTGAGATTGACGGCTACACCTTC

v_call: TRBV7-3
d_call: .
j_call: TRBJ2-2
clone_size: .
cdr3_aa: CASSLLSGGTGELFF
cdr3_nt: TGTGCCAGCAGCTTATTGTCTGGGGGGACCGGGGAGCTGTTTTTT

v_call: TRBV5-4
d_call: TRBD2
j_call: TRBJ2-1
clone_size: .
cdr3_aa: CASSIAGGSTLNEQFF
cdr3_nt: TGTGCCAGCAGCATAGCGGGGGGCTCCACCCTCAATGAGCAGTTCTTC

v_call: TRBV27
d_call: .
j_call: TRBJ2-1
clone_size: few
cdr3_aa: CASSAPGSYNEQFF
cdr3_nt: TGTGCCAGCAGTGCCCCGGGCAGTTACAATGAGCAGTTCTTC

v_call: TRBV9
d_call: TRBD1
j_call: TRBJ2-2
clone_size: few
cdr3_aa: CASSPRTGNTGELFF
cdr3_nt: TGTGCCAGCAGCCCGCGGACAGGGAACACCGGGGAGCTGTTTTTT

v_call: TRBV15
d_call: TRBD1
j_call: TRBJ2-2
clone_size: .
cdr3_aa: CATSLGQAVSGELFF
cdr3_nt: TGTGCCACCTCCCTGGGACAGGCTGTAAGCGGGGAGCTGTTTTTT

v_call: TRBV7-2
d_call: .
j_call: TRBJ2-7
clone_size: .
cdr3_aa: CASSSAPSYEQYF
cdr3_nt: TGTGCCAGCAGTTCGGCCCCCTCCTACGAGCAGTACTTC

v_call: TRBV7-9
d_call: .
j_call: TRBJ2-7
clone_size: .
cdr3_aa: CASSSTGDGEQYF
cdr3_nt: TGTGCCAGCAGCTCAACCGGGGACGGCGAGCAGTACTTC

v_call: TRBV6-4
d_call: .
j_call: TRBJ2-2
clone_size: .
cdr3_aa: CASSAQGPAGELFF
cdr3_nt: TGTGCCAGCAGTGCGCAGGGACCGGCCGGGGAGCTGTTTTTT

v_call: TRBV28
d_call: .
j_call: TRBJ1-4
clone_size: few
cdr3_aa: CASSFQGSGRKLFF
cdr3_nt: TGTGCCAGCAGTTTCCAGGGCTCCGGTCGAAAACTGTTTTTT

v_call: TRBV4-1
d_call: TRBD2
j_call: TRBJ2-5
clone_size: .
cdr3_aa: CASGQGVAGGSQETQYF
cdr3_nt: TGCGCCAGCGGCCAAGGGGTAGCGGGAGGGAGTCAAGAGACCCAGTACTTC

v_call: TRBV20-1
d_call: TRBD2
j_call: TRBJ2-1
clone_size: .
cdr3_aa: CSASLLAGIDNEQFF
cdr3_nt: TGCAGTGCTAGCTTGCTAGCGGGAATCGACAATGAGCAGTTCTTC

v_call: TRBV2
d_call: .
j_call: TRBJ2-1
clone_size: few
cdr3_aa: CASSETGLVEFF
cdr3_nt: TGTGCCAGCAGTGAAACGGGTTTAGTTGAGTTCTTC

v_call: TRBV11-3
d_call: .
j_call: TRBJ1-2
clone_size: few
cdr3_aa: CASSSSGYGYTF
cdr3_nt: TGTGCCAGCAGCTCATCAGGTTATGGCTACACCTTC

v_call: TRBV6-5
d_call: TRBD2
j_call: TRBJ2-1
clone_size: once
cdr3_aa: CASSYVASGYNEQFF
cdr3_nt: TGTGCCAGCAGTTATGTGGCTAGCGGATACAATGAGCAGTTCTTC

v_call: TRBV2
d_call: TRBD1
j_call: TRBJ1-5
clone_size: few
cdr3_aa: CASSPEGDRSQAQHF
cdr3_nt: TGTGCCAGCAGTCCGGAGGGGGACAGATCCCAGGCCCAGCATTTT

v_call: TRBV10-3
d_call: TRBD2
j_call: TRBJ2-1
clone_size: .
cdr3_aa: CAISVGLAVSSSYNEQFF
cdr3_nt: TGTGCCATCAGTGTGGGTCTAGCGGTTTCGAGCTCCTACAATGAGCAGTTCTTC